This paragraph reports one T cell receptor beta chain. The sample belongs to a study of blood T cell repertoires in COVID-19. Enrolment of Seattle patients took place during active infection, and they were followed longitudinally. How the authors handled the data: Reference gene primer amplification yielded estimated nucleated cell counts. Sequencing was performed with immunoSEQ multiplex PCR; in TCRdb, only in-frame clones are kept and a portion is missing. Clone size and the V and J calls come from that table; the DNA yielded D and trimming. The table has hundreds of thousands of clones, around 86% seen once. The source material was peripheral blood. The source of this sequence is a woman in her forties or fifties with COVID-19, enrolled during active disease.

The CDR3 reads CASRRQGGIGYEQYF. The CDR3, as DNA: TGTGCCAGCAGGCGACAGGGGGGAATCGGGTACGAGCAGTACTTC. The J gene is TRBJ2-7, the V gene TRBV27; 9 positions agree with TRBD1. Germline V lookup: CDR1 MNHEY, CDR2 SMNVEV (reference sequence). The CDR3 has 15 residues. V shed 6 bases, J shed 4 bases, and the junction held 10 bases outside the gene matches.